Listed below are T cell receptor beta chains from one sample, sequenced in a study of tumor and adjacent non-tumor tissue in lung cancer. MiXCR, run by TCRdb on the multiplex PCR reads, gives a single entry per CDR3 protein. The sample yields under 80,000 distinct CDR3 sequences, around 80% seen once. The specimen sequenced was distant non-tumor lung tissue. These receptors all stem from a man aged 60 to 69 with non-small cell lung cancer. Both conserved end residues are part of each CDR3. D genes are given only for firm matches. For some rows the clone size is stated as once, few or many, or as a class when expanded; others skip it.

V: TRBV6-1; J: TRBJ1-5; size: NA; D: NA; DNA: TGTACCAGCAGTGTCGATAGGGGGAATCAGCCCCAGCATTTT; CDR3: CTSSVDRGNQPQHF
V: TRBV19; J: TRBJ2-2; size: NA; D: TRBD1; DNA: TGTGCCAGTAGTATGTCAGGACAGGGCACCGGGGAGCTGTTTTTT; CDR3: CASSMSGQGTGELFF
V: TRBV6-1; J: TRBJ1-5; size: NA; D: NA; DNA: TGTGCCAGCTGGGGCATGGGGGGCCTGCGAGAGGGTCAGCCCCAGCATTTT; CDR3: CASWGMGGLREGQPQHF
V: TRBV5-6; J: TRBJ1-2; size: NA; D: NA; DNA: TGTGCCAGGAGCGGCGCGACAGTGACTAACTATGGCTACACCTTC; CDR3: CARSGATVTNYGYTF
V: TRBV2; J: TRBJ1-6; size: few; D: NA; DNA: TGTGCCAGCAGCCAGGACGATAATTCACCCCTCCACTTT; CDR3: CASSQDDNSPLHF
V: TRBV7-8; J: TRBJ2-7; size: NA; D: TRBD2; DNA: TGTGCCAGTAGTACCGGACTAGACTCCGAGCGGTACTTC; CDR3: CASSTGLDSERYF
V: TRBV6-2/TRBV6-3; J: TRBJ2-3; size: NA; D: NA; DNA: TGTGCCAGCAGTTACTCAGGGATAGTCACTGATACGCAGTATTTT; CDR3: CASSYSGIVTDTQYF
V: TRBV12-3/TRBV12-4; J: TRBJ1-5; size: NA; D: NA; DNA: TGTGCCAGTAGATTGGGATCTTGGCAGCCCCAGCATTTT; CDR3: CASRLGSWQPQHF
V: TRBV6-1; J: TRBJ2-1; size: once; D: NA; DNA: TGTACCAGCACTCTGGGTAGCTCCTACAATGAGCAGTTCTTC; CDR3: CTSTLGSSYNEQFF
V: TRBV6-6; J: TRBJ1-3; size: NA; D: NA; DNA: TGTGCTAGCAGACAGGTAGACTCTGGAAACTCCATATATTTT; CDR3: CASRQVDSGNSIYF
V: TRBV29-1; J: TRBJ2-7; size: medium-sized; D: NA; DNA: TGCAGCGTCGCCCTTGGCGGGATCTCGTACGAGCAGTACTTC; CDR3: CSVALGGISYEQYF
V: TRBV20-1; J: TRBJ2-7; size: NA; D: NA; DNA: TGCAGTGCCACGTCCCCCCAGCGAGGGCAGTACTTC; CDR3: CSATSPQRGQYF
V: TRBV5-1; J: TRBJ2-6; size: NA; D: TRBD1; DNA: TGCGCCAGCAGCTCTACTAGACAGGGGGTTGCGTGGGAGGCCAACGTCCTGATTTTC; CDR3: CASSSTRQGVAWEANVLIF
V: TRBV29-1; J: TRBJ1-1; size: NA; D: NA; DNA: TGCAGCGTTGGAGGAGGTAGGGGGGTTCTTACTGAAGCTTTCTTT; CDR3: CSVGGGRGVLTEAFF
V: TRBV13; J: TRBJ2-1; size: NA; D: NA; DNA: TGTTCCAGCAGCTTGCGGATTAGCGCCTGGAATGAGCAGTTCTTC; CDR3: CSSSLRISAWNEQFF
V: TRBV12-5; J: TRBJ2-1; size: few; D: NA; DNA: TGTGCTAGTGGTTTGGTATGGGCAGGGCGCGGGCGTGAGCAGTTCTTC; CDR3: CASGLVWAGRGREQFF